Here is one TCR beta chain with its context. Assay: immunoSEQ multiplex PCR; the TCRdb copy retains only in-frame clones and omits some. The profile shows 30,000 to 40,000 clones, 80% of them singletons. There are 13 residues in the CDR3. Looked up from germline, CDR1 is LNHDA and CDR2 is SQIVND (reference sequence). Trimming took 4 bases from V and 8 from J; bases not matched to a gene: 4. The sample comes from a study of PD-1 blockade in mismatch repair-deficient tumors. V is TRBV19 and J is TRBJ1-4, with 7 bases matching TRBD1. The clonotype was recovered from an adult with mismatch repair-deficient cancer. The starting material was PBMCs, obtained 6 weeks after starting pembrolizumab. The CDR3 nucleotides read TGTGCCAGTAGTACAGGGGGAAGGGAAAAACTGTTTTTT. Encoded protein: CASSTGGREKLFF.